A single sample gave rise to the 27 T cell receptor beta chains below, sequenced in a study of cytomegalovirus exposure and HLA in healthy donors. Vbeta (60) and Jbeta (13) primers were used in the PCR. Method: immunoSEQ multiplex PCR; TCRdb's copy keeps in-frame clones and lacks some. The sample records over 150,000 clones, about 76% being singletons. Sequencing was performed on PBMCs. The receptors originated from a male donor in good health and CMV-seropositive.

The chain employs TRBV19 and TRBJ2-5; 8 bases line up with TRBD1. The CDR3 totals 15 residues. V lost 5 bases, J lost 6 bases, and 11 bases stayed unmatched. Germline CDR1 and CDR2: LNHDA and SQIVND (reference sequence). This chain's CDR3 is CASSSDRTGRQTQYF. CDR3 DNA: TGTGCCAGTAGTTCCGACCGGACAGGGAGGCAGACCCAGTACTTC. Full variable domain (missing parts from reference TRBV19 and TRBJ2-5): DGGITQSPKYLFRKEGQNVTLSCEQNLNHDAMYWYRQDPGQGLRLIYYSQIVNDFQKGDIAEGYSVSREKKESFPLTVTSAQKNPTAFYLCASSSDRTGRQTQYFGPGTRLLVL.

The chain couples TRBV19 to TRBJ2-5; 7 nucleotides agree with TRBD2. With V trimmed by 4 bases and J by 2 bases, 13 bases remained unmatched. The V gene's germline CDR1 is LNHDA and CDR2 SQIVND (reference sequence). The CDR3 is made up of 17 amino acids. The DNA for the CDR3 is TGTGCCAGTAGTAGTAGCCCCCGGGAGGTTGATCAAGAGACCCAGTACTTC. Residues: CASSSSPREVDQETQYF.

CDR3 coding DNA: TGTGCCAGCAGTTCGGGGTGGAGCACCGGGGAGCTGTTTTTT. This sequence encodes CASSSGWSTGELFF. The chain links TRBV11-3 to TRBJ2-2, with D possibly matching TRBD2 (5 bases). V was cut by 6 bases and J by 4 bases, with 12 bases left in between. The CDR3 is made up of 14 amino acids. Germline V CDR1 and CDR2: SGHNT, YENEEA.

V usage is TRBV4-2 and J usage is TRBJ1-2; D remains unclear. The germline gives CDR1 LGHNA, CDR2 YNFKEQ. V lost 0 bases and J 0 bases, leaving 8 bases between the germline ends. The CDR3 contains 15 residues. This chain's CDR3 is CASSQDRESNYGYTF. The CDR3 DNA is TGTGCCAGCAGCCAAGATCGGGAGTCTAACTATGGCTACACCTTC.

The chain employs TRBV6-5 and TRBJ1-2, with D maybe TRBD1 (5 bases). Germline CDR1 and CDR2: MNHEY and SVGAGI. The CDR3 consists of 14 residues. The V end lost 7 bases, the J end lost 8 bases, and 20 bases lay between the germline ends. The CDR3: CASTEPGEGGGYTF. CDR3 nucleotide sequence: TGTGCCAGCACCGAACCGGGGGAGGGTGGGGGCTACACCTTC.

The J gene is TRBJ1-3, the V gene TRBV4-1; D gene uncertain. Germline CDR1 and CDR2: MGHRA and YSYEKL. The V end was cut by 2 bases, the J end by 0 bases, with 20 bases between. CDR3 length: 19 amino acids. CDR3 residues: CASSQLHIGSALSGNTIYF. The CDR3 bases are TGCGCCAGCAGCCAACTTCACATCGGGTCCGCACTCTCTGGAAACACCATATATTTT.

The chain employs TRBV5-5 and TRBJ1-1; D not certain. V was pared by 0 bases and J by 1 base, with 7 bases between. This CDR3 contains 14 residues. Germline CDR1 SGHKS, CDR2 YYEKEE (reference sequence). Written as DNA, the CDR3 is TGTGCCAGCAGCTTGGTCCTTCGGAACACTGAAGCTTTCTTT. This codes for CASSLVLRNTEAFF.

The gene calls are TRBV11-2 and TRBJ1-6; D remains ambiguous. This CDR3 is built from 13 residues. Germline CDR1 reads SGHAT; CDR2 reads FQNNGV. Trimming removed 5 bases from V and 10 bases from J, with 12 bases in between. CDR3 bases: TGTGCCAGCAGCGTCTCAGGCTGGTCACCCCTCCACTTT. Its translation: CASSVSGWSPLHF.

The chain has TRBV5-6 and TRBJ1-4; 10 bases are shared with TRBD1. The CDR3 runs to 17 residues. Germline CDR1 SGHDT, CDR2 YYEEEE. Trimming cost V 2 bases and J 1 base; bases outside gene matches: 5. The CDR3 protein is CASSFRQGAITNEKLFF. In nucleotides, the CDR3 is TGTGCCAGCAGCTTTCGACAGGGGGCGATAACTAATGAAAAACTGTTTTTT.

This clone appeared a few times. The chain links TRBV6-5 to TRBJ1-2; TRBD1 might be the D (6 bases). The CDR3 runs to 14 residues. CDR1 MNHEY and CDR2 SVGAGI come from the germline V gene. The V end lost 6 bases, the J end lost 4 bases, and 15 bases lay between the germline ends. CDR3 loop: CASSLQGQIYGYTF. In nucleotides, the CDR3 is TGTGCCAGCAGCCTTCAAGGACAGATCTATGGCTACACCTTC.

This chain uses TRBV19 with TRBJ1-4; 7 bases match TRBD1. The CDR3 has 14 residues. V shed 3 bases and J 4 bases; nucleotides not matched to a gene: 2. CDR1 is LNHDA and CDR2 is SQIVND in the germline V gene (reference sequence). CDR3 nucleotides: TGTGCCAGTAGTATGGGACAGATTAATGAAAAACTGTTTTTT. Protein product: CASSMGQINEKLFF.

The chain recombines TRBV4-2 with TRBJ1-2, with a possible D match to TRBD1 (5 bases). V was clipped by 5 bases and J by 3 bases, with 16 bases between them. In germline, CDR1 is LGHNA, CDR2 YNFKEQ. The CDR3 is made up of 15 amino acids. The CDR3 DNA reads TGTGCCAGCAGCTTCGACTGGGGGGATTACTATGGCTACACCTTC. Residues: CASSFDWGDYYGYTF.

In this sample, this clone turned up a few times. V is TRBV5-6 and J is TRBJ2-7; 10 bases map to TRBD1. The ends lost 6 bases at V and 4 bases at J; junction bases unmatched: 4. CDR1 is SGHDT, CDR2 YYEEEE, per germline. This CDR3 region has 13 residues. The CDR3 loop is CASTRTGGYEQYF. DNA for the CDR3: TGTGCCAGCACCAGGACAGGGGGTTACGAGCAGTACTTC.

The chain uses TRBV5-1 and TRBJ2-4, with D tentatively TRBD2 (6 bases). The germline CDR1 and CDR2 sequences are SGHRS and YFSETQ. The CDR3 length is 17 residues. Trimming cost V 0 bases and J 8 bases, with 21 bases left between them. The CDR3 protein is CASSLAFKAGRGDIQYF. The CDR3 coding sequence is TGCGCCAGCAGCTTGGCCTTTAAGGCGGGGCGGGGAGACATTCAGTACTTC.

CDR3 sequence reads: CASSPIGQGRGSGYYGYTF. The DNA for the CDR3 is TGTGCCAGCTCACCAATAGGGCAGGGGAGAGGTAGTGGATACTATGGCTACACCTTC. V and J are TRBV18 and TRBJ1-2, with D possibly matching TRBD1 (6 bases). CDR3 length: 19 residues. The germline V and J ends were trimmed by 2 bases and 3 bases, with 25 bases remaining between them. Germline assignment: CDR1 KGHSH and CDR2 LQKENI.

The V gene is TRBV19, the J gene TRBJ2-7, with 8 positions matching TRBD1. Unmatched junction bases numbered 6, after V lost 6 bases and J lost 2 bases. CDR3 size: 14 residues. CDR1 is LNHDA, CDR2 SQIVND, per germline (reference sequence). The CDR3 loop is CASSSGQGPYEQYF. In nucleotides, the CDR3 is TGTGCCAGTAGCTCTGGACAGGGTCCCTACGAGCAGTACTTC.

The chain uses TRBV7-9 and TRBJ2-1; 9 nucleotides line up with TRBD2. V trimming: 6 bases; J trimming: 7 bases; junction bases outside the gene matches: 4. The CDR3 spans 13 residues. Germline V CDR1 and CDR2: SEHNR, FQNEAQ (reference sequence). The CDR3, as DNA: TGTGCCAGCAGGGGACTAGCTGGGAATGAGCAGTTCTTC. Protein product: CASRGLAGNEQFF.

This sequence joins TRBV5-1 and TRBJ2-2, with D uncertain. This CDR3 comprises 13 residues. Germline assignment: CDR1 SGHRS and CDR2 YFSETQ. V dropped 1 base and J dropped 5 bases, with 6 bases sitting between them. This chain's CDR3 is CASSLTVTGELFF. For the CDR3, the DNA is TGCGCCAGCAGCTTGACAGTGACCGGGGAGCTGTTTTTT.

The V call is TRBV5-4, the J call TRBJ1-1; TRBD1 matches at 9 bases. CDR3 length: 16 amino acids. From germline, CDR1 is SGHNT and CDR2 YYREEE (reference sequence). Unmatched junction bases numbered 12, after V lost 4 bases and J lost 5 bases. This CDR3 reads CASSPGWTGERTEAFF. The CDR3 DNA follows: TGTGCCAGCAGCCCGGGCTGGACAGGGGAACGAACTGAAGCTTTCTTT.

The chain joins TRBV4-3 to TRBJ2-7; 9 positions match TRBD1. Per the germline V gene, CDR1 is LGHNA and CDR2 is YSLEER. Losses at the gene ends were 0 bases for V and 6 bases for J; bases not matched to a gene: 9. CDR3 length equals 16 residues. CDR3 in amino acids: CASSQDWTGEGLEQYF. CDR3 nucleotide sequence: TGCGCCAGCAGCCAAGATTGGACAGGGGAGGGCCTCGAGCAGTACTTC.

The chain combines TRBV15 with TRBJ2-3; possibly TRBD1 for D (6 bases). The germline CDR1 and CDR2 sequences are LNHNV and YYDKDF (reference sequence). This CDR3 has 14 residues. Trimming removed 3 bases from V and 2 bases from J, with 9 bases in between. This chain's CDR3 is CATSRGALTDTQYF. For the CDR3, the DNA is TGTGCCACCAGCAGGGGGGCTCTCACAGATACGCAGTATTTT.

This rearrangement joins TRBV9 to TRBJ2-5; 8 bases agree with TRBD1. This CDR3 comprises 14 residues. Germline CDR1 reads SGDLS; CDR2 reads YYNGEE. The V segment lost 2 bases and the J segment 2 bases; nucleotides outside the gene matches: 2. The CDR3: CASSVDREQETQYF. In DNA, the CDR3 is TGTGCCAGCAGCGTGGACAGGGAGCAAGAGACCCAGTACTTC.

The chain joins TRBV7-9 to TRBJ1-5, with TRBD1 matching 9 bases. Per germline, CDR1 SEHNR and CDR2 FQNEAQ (reference sequence). The CDR3 is made up of 16 amino acids. Trimming at V came to 2 bases and at J to 1 base, leaving 3 bases not matched to a gene. In DNA form, the CDR3 reads TGTGCCAGCAGCTTAAACAGGGGGCAAAGCAATCAGCCCCAGCATTTT. Protein product: CASSLNRGQSNQPQHF.

Concerning this clone itself: Compared with germline, one end of the junction differs, possibly owing to a read error. V usage is TRBV30 and J usage is TRBJ2-1; 12 nucleotides match TRBD2. Germline V gene sequence: CDR1 GTSNPN, CDR2 SVGIG (reference sequence). The CDR3 runs 13 residues. The CDR3 DNA reads as TGTGCTTGGACTAGCGGGGCGGTGGGTGAGCAGTTCTTC. This codes for CAWTSGAVGEQFF. The variable domain in full, completed from reference TRBV30 and TRBJ2-1, reads SQTIHQWPATLVQPVGSPLSLECTVEGTSNPNLYWYRQAAGRGLQLLFYSVGIGQISSEVPQNLSASRPQDRQFILSSKKLLLSDSGFYLCAWTSGAVGEQFFGPGTRLTVL.

The genes are TRBV2 and TRBJ2-5; 7 nucleotides match TRBD1. V shed 5 bases, J shed 11 bases, and the junction held 5 bases outside the gene matches. The CDR3 runs 11 residues. Germline CDR1 and CDR2: SNHLY and FYNNEI. The CDR3 region has the DNA TGTGCCAGCAGTTCTACAGGGGTGCAGTACTTC. Encoded protein: CASSSTGVQYF.

The chain employs TRBV2 and TRBJ1-4; tentative D call: TRBD1 (5 bases). V was clipped by 6 bases and J by 8 bases, with 10 bases between them. The CDR3 loop spans 12 amino acids. Looked up from germline, CDR1 is SNHLY and CDR2 is FYNNEI. The CDR3 spells CASRGEAEKLFF. CDR3 nucleotides: TGTGCCAGCAGGGGGGAGGCAGAAAAACTGTTTTTT.

The chain couples TRBV7-6 to TRBJ1-2; D ambiguous. Germline values: CDR1 SGHVS, CDR2 FNYEAQ. This CDR3 spans 13 amino acids. V was cut by 2 bases and J by 4 bases, with 8 bases left in between. CDR3 region: CASSLPDFYGYTF. The DNA of the CDR3 is TGTGCCAGCAGCTTACCGGACTTCTATGGCTACACCTTC.